A single sample gave rise to the 20 T cell receptor beta chains below, sequenced in a study of blood T cell repertoires in COVID-19. The data were produced by immunoSEQ multiplex PCR, yet TCRdb's version contains in-frame clones alone and is incomplete. The sample lists 38,000 or so clones, approximately 78% occurring once. The specimen sequenced was peripheral blood. The receptors derive from a human donor in a cohort sampled during active or convalescent COVID-19. The donor label of this sample is uncertain.

The J gene is TRBJ2-1, the V gene TRBV19; D gene uncertain. The V end lost 1 base, the J end lost 0 bases, and 7 bases lay between the germline ends. The CDR3 sequence is 15 residues long. Germline V gives CDR1 LNHDA, CDR2 SQIVND (reference sequence). This CDR3 reads CASSIGPSSYNEQFF. CDR3 DNA sequence: TGTGCCAGTAGTATAGGGCCTAGCTCCTACAATGAGCAGTTCTTC.

The chain carries TRBV28 and TRBJ1-2; no clear D gene. Trimming pared 7 bases from V and 4 bases from J, leaving 16 bases between. In germline, CDR1 is MDHEN, CDR2 SYDVKM. The CDR3 has 14 amino acids. The CDR3 bases are TGTGCCAGCAAAATCCCAGTTGAGGGCTATGGCTACACCTTC. This encodes CASKIPVEGYGYTF.

The chain is built from TRBV11-2 and TRBJ1-1; D unclear. The CDR3 covers 14 residues. Trimming stripped 1 base from V and 11 bases from J, with 17 bases between. Looked up from germline, CDR1 is SGHAT and CDR2 is FQNNGV. The CDR3 region is CASSLASGSPRAFF. CDR3 sequence (DNA): TGTGCCAGCAGCTTAGCATCGGGGTCCCCACGGGCTTTCTTT.

The chain is built from TRBV5-6 and TRBJ2-3; no reliable D call. The CDR3 length is 15 residues. CDR1 and CDR2 (germline): SGHDT, YYEEEE. V lost 3 bases, J lost 4 bases, and 15 bases lay in between. CDR3 loop: CASSYRARRADTQYF. DNA for the CDR3: TGTGCCAGCAGCTACCGCGCGAGACGGGCAGATACGCAGTATTTT.

The V and J genes are TRBV3-1 (or the pseudogene TRBV3-2) and TRBJ2-7, with 10 bases lining up with TRBD2. CDR3 length equals 18 residues. Germline V CDR1 and CDR2: LGHDT, YNNKEL (reference sequence). Losses at the gene ends were 1 base for V and 6 bases for J; bases not matched to a gene: 15. The CDR3 DNA reads TGTGCCAGCAGCCAAGCTGCTAGCGGGAGCAAGGTTGGAAGCGAGCAGTACTTC. It specifies CASSQAASGSKVGSEQYF.

This rearrangement joins TRBV28 to TRBJ1-2, with D uncertain. V was trimmed by 6 bases and J by 1 base, leaving 9 bases between them. CDR1 is MDHEN, CDR2 SYDVKM, per germline. This CDR3 region has 13 residues. CDR3 bases: TGTGCCAGCAGGATTGGAGTTAACTATGGCTACACCTTC. The encoded protein is CASRIGVNYGYTF.

The rearrangement uses TRBV19 and TRBJ1-5; perhaps TRBD1 as D (5 bases). The CDR3 is 18 amino acids. Germline CDR1 is LNHDA and CDR2 is SQIVND (reference sequence). V shed 1 base and J shed 4 bases, with 20 bases lying between them. CDR3 protein: CASSIAGVSMGRNQPQHF. As DNA, the CDR3 is TGTGCCAGTAGTATAGCGGGGGTTAGCATGGGTCGGAATCAGCCCCAGCATTTT.

This clone was recorded once. The genes are TRBV6-6 and TRBJ2-5; 7 nucleotides align to TRBD2. The germline V gene has CDR1 MNHNY and CDR2 SVGAGI (reference sequence). V dropped 6 bases and J dropped 0; count of bases not matched to a gene: 7. This CDR3 is 15 amino acids long. CDR3 in DNA: TGTGCCAGCAGAGTCTGGCGGGGGAACCAAGAGACCCAGTACTTC. Translation: CASRVWRGNQETQYF.

This chain connects TRBV24-1 to TRBJ1-1; 8 bases are a match to TRBD1. With 9 bases clipped from V and 0 bases from J, the junction kept 2 bases outside the gene matches. The germline CDR1 and CDR2 sequences are KGHDR and SFDVKD. The CDR3 loop spans 13 amino acids. The CDR3 sequence: CATSGGLNTEAFF. The CDR3 DNA is TGTGCCACCTCAGGGGGCTTGAACACTGAAGCTTTCTTT.

The J gene is TRBJ2-3, the V gene TRBV5-4; D ambiguous. This CDR3 contains 15 residues. V lost 0 bases, J lost 3 bases, and 11 bases lay in between. The germline V gene encodes CDR1 SGHNT and CDR2 YYREEE (reference sequence). CDR3 sequence (DNA): TGTGCCAGCAGCTTGGGGCTCCTGAGGACAGATACGCAGTATTTT. Translated, it gives CASSLGLLRTDTQYF.

The V gene is TRBV11-2, the J gene TRBJ2-3; D is possibly TRBD1 (6 bases). The germline CDR1 and CDR2 sequences are SGHAT and FQNNGV. The germline V and J ends were trimmed by 4 bases and 0 bases, with 11 bases remaining between them. This CDR3 spans 15 amino acids. CDR3: CASSSRQASTDTQYF. Here the CDR3 DNA reads TGTGCCAGCAGCTCTCGACAGGCTAGCACAGATACGCAGTATTTT.

This clone was seen only once. V usage is TRBV10-3 and J usage is TRBJ2-5, with 11 nucleotides matching TRBD2. The CDR3 sequence is 16 residues long. CDR1 and CDR2 from the germline V gene are ENHRY and SYGVKD. V lost 5 bases, J lost 1 base, and 6 bases stayed unmatched. The chain's CDR3 is CAISSGTSGIQETQYF. CDR3 coding DNA: TGTGCCATCAGTTCCGGGACTAGCGGAATCCAAGAGACCCAGTACTTC.

This chain joins TRBV19 and TRBJ1-2; perhaps TRBD1 as D (5 bases). CDR1 and CDR2 from the germline V gene are LNHDA and SQIVND (reference sequence). This CDR3 has 12 amino acids. V was clipped by 3 bases and J by 8 bases, with 10 bases between them. This CDR3 is CASSIGGVGYTF. The DNA for the CDR3 is TGTGCCAGTAGTATCGGAGGGGTCGGCTACACCTTC.

The gene calls are TRBV6-5 and TRBJ1-2; D is unclear. CDR1 and CDR2 from the germline V gene are MNHEY and SVGAGI. V shed 3 bases and J shed 2 bases, with 7 bases lying between them. The CDR3 has 13 amino acids. The CDR3 reads CASSYVRNYGYTF. CDR3 coding DNA: TGTGCCAGCAGTTATGTACGGAACTATGGCTACACCTTC.

This clone occurred a few times. This chain connects TRBV7-2 to TRBJ2-2, with TRBD2 as a possible D gene (6 bases). The ends were cut back, 7 bases at V and 2 bases at J, with 11 bases in the middle. This CDR3 is built from 14 residues. Germline V lookup: CDR1 SGHTA, CDR2 FQGNSA. Written as DNA, the CDR3 is TGTGCCAGCAAGTTCGGGAGAAACACCGGGGAGCTGTTTTTT. Its translation: CASKFGRNTGELFF.

This chain joins TRBV11-3 and TRBJ2-7; tentative D call: TRBD2 (6 bases). Germline V lookup: CDR1 SGHNT, CDR2 YENEEA. V was cut by 2 bases and J by 4 bases, with 15 bases left in between. CDR3 length: 15 amino acids. CDR3 DNA: TGTGCCAGCAGCTTACAGTGGCGGGACTCTTACGAGCAGTACTTC. Its translation: CASSLQWRDSYEQYF.

This chain links TRBV5-6 with TRBJ1-2; D is uncertain. This CDR3 comprises 13 residues. V gave up 3 bases and J gave up 5 bases, with 11 bases separating them. CDR1 and CDR2 (germline): SGHDT, YYEEEE. As DNA, the CDR3 is TGTGCCAGCAGCTACGGTAGTGTTTATGGCTACACCTTC. Translated: CASSYGSVYGYTF.

The J gene is TRBJ2-5, the V gene TRBV24-1; 8 bases align to TRBD2. CDR1 and CDR2 from the germline V gene are KGHDR and SFDVKD. There are 16 residues in the CDR3. J was trimmed by 4 bases and V by 5 bases; bases with no gene match: 11. The CDR3 coding sequence is TGTGCCACCAGTGTGGCTAGCGGGCGTCTCGGAGAGACCCAGTACTTC. Its translation is CATSVASGRLGETQYF.

This clone was seen just once. This chain uses TRBV28 with TRBJ1-1; the D is unclear. There are 14 residues in the CDR3. V lost 2 bases, J lost 3 bases, and 10 bases lay in between. CDR1 and CDR2 from the germline V gene are MDHEN and SYDVKM. The DNA for the CDR3 is TGTGCCAGCAGTTTAGGGAGAGCGTACACTGAAGCTTTCTTT. Amino acid sequence: CASSLGRAYTEAFF.

This chain uses TRBV19 with TRBJ2-2; D is perhaps TRBD1 (5 bases). V was trimmed by 7 bases and J by 1 base, leaving 10 bases between them. The length of the CDR3 is 14 residues. Germline loops: CDR1 LNHDA, CDR2 SQIVND (reference sequence). This CDR3 is CASKLQVNTGELFF. In DNA, the CDR3 is TGTGCCAGTAAATTACAGGTGAACACCGGGGAGCTGTTTTTT.